These 10 T cell receptor beta chains share one sample of origin, sequenced in a study of shared clonotypes between healthy human individuals. Using immunoSEQ multiplex PCR, the repertoire was profiled, and TCRdb retains in-frame clones only, with some absent. The table shows hundreds of thousands of clones, with roughly four fifths occurring only once. The sequenced sample was PBMCs. All receptors derive from a woman between 40 and 50 years old in good health. Some clones in this sample may be carry-over from other donors' samples.

The V gene is TRBV7-6, the J gene TRBJ1-2; D ambiguous. V gave up 1 base and J gave up 5 bases, with 8 bases separating them. The CDR3 spans 13 residues. CDR1 and CDR2 from the germline V gene are SGHVS and FNYEAQ. The CDR3 sequence: CASSLDGSYGYTF. The CDR3 DNA sequence: TGTGCCAGCAGCTTAGACGGATCTTATGGCTACACCTTC.

V is TRBV25-1 and J is TRBJ2-2, with D perhaps matching TRBD1 (5 bases). Trimming removed 1 base at V and 6 bases at J, with 9 bases between. This CDR3 spans 14 amino acids. Germline V gene data show CDR1 as MGHDK and CDR2 as SYGVNS. Here the CDR3 DNA reads TGTGCCAGCAGTGAATCAGGGCCCGCCGGGGAGCTGTTTTTT. Translated: CASSESGPAGELFF.

This chain links TRBV28 with TRBJ1-2, with unresolved D. Germline CDR1 and CDR2: MDHEN and SYDVKM. V lost 6 bases and J 5 bases, leaving 19 bases between the germline ends. The CDR3 extends over 15 amino acids. The DNA for the CDR3 is TGTGCCAGCAGGTATAACAGCTACTTTAAGTATGGCTACACCTTC. Translated, it gives CASRYNSYFKYGYTF.

This clone was seen only once. The V gene is TRBV5-1, the J gene TRBJ2-7; no reliable D call. V lost 0 bases, J lost 0 bases, and 10 bases lay in between. This CDR3 has 15 amino acids. Germline V lookup: CDR1 SGHRS, CDR2 YFSETQ. Written as DNA, the CDR3 is TGCGCCAGCAGCTTGGGGTCGGGCAACTCCTACGAGCAGTACTTC. It codes for CASSLGSGNSYEQYF.

This clone showed up many times. In nucleotides, the CDR3 is TGTGCCAGCAGCCCCCTGGGGCATGAGCAGTTCTTC. Its protein is CASSPLGHEQFF. The rearrangement joins TRBV6-6 to TRBJ2-1; weak D call: TRBD1 (5 bases). Germline V CDR1 and CDR2: MNHNY, SVGAGI (reference sequence). V gave up 6 bases and J gave up 8 bases, with 11 bases separating them. This CDR3 is 12 amino acids long.

The chain couples TRBV28 to TRBJ1-5, with 8 bases aligning to TRBD1. Per germline, CDR1 MDHEN and CDR2 SYDVKM. Trimming cost V 6 bases and J 2 bases; bases outside gene matches: 6. This CDR3 has 15 residues. CDR3 loop: CASSPLQGGNQPQHF. The CDR3 DNA follows: TGTGCCAGCAGCCCCCTACAGGGGGGCAATCAGCCCCAGCATTTT. Full variable domain (rest looked up from reference TRBV28 and TRBJ1-5): DVKVTQSSRYLVKRTGEKVFLECVQDMDHENMFWYRQDPGLGLRLIYFSYDVKMKEKGDIPEGYSVSREKKERFSLILESASTNQTSMYLCASSPLQGGNQPQHFGDGTRLSIL.

The chain uses TRBV19 and TRBJ1-5; the match to TRBD1 covers 7 bases. V shed 9 bases, J shed 6 bases, and the junction held 11 bases outside the gene matches. The CDR3 loop spans 14 amino acids. Germline CDR1 reads LNHDA; CDR2 reads SQIVND (reference sequence). CDR3: CASMRQGVGQPQHF. In nucleotides, the CDR3 is TGTGCCAGCATGAGACAGGGAGTCGGTCAGCCCCAGCATTTT.

Only a few counts were recorded for this clone. The chain links TRBV11-1 to TRBJ2-5; 10 nucleotides align to TRBD2. Germline V CDR1 and CDR2: SGHAT, FQDESV (reference sequence). The junction had 8 bases not matched to a gene; V was cut back by 5 bases and J by 5 bases. The CDR3 sequence is 15 residues long. The CDR3 DNA is TGTGCCAGCAGCGCCACTAGCGGGACGTTTGAGACCCAGTACTTC. Its protein is CASSATSGTFETQYF. Variable domain in full (rest from reference TRBV11-1 and TRBJ2-5): EAEVAQSPRYKITEKSQAVAFWCDPISGHATLYWYRQILGQGPELLVQFQDESVVDDSQLPKDRFSAERLKGVDSTLKIQPAELGDSAMYLCASSATSGTFETQYFGPGTRLLVL.

The V call is TRBV2, the J call TRBJ2-7; 9 positions match TRBD1. Trimming cost V 9 bases and J 3 bases; bases outside gene matches: 6. Germline V gene data show CDR1 as SNHLY and CDR2 as FYNNEI. The CDR3 is made up of 13 amino acids. The CDR3 sequence is CARGTGSNYEQYF. In DNA form, the CDR3 reads TGTGCCAGGGGGACAGGGTCTAACTACGAGCAGTACTTC. Complete variable domain (other parts from reference TRBV2 and TRBJ2-7): EPEVTQTPSHQVTQMGQEVILRCVPISNHLYFYWYRQILGQKVEFLVSFYNNEISEKSEIFDDQFSVERPDGSNFTLKIRSTKLEDSAMYFCARGTGSNYEQYFGPGTRLTVT.

There are many counts of this clone. At the DNA level, this CDR3 is encoded by other sequences in the same sample as well. This chain connects TRBV5-1 to TRBJ2-2, with 7 bases that match TRBD1. Trimming removed 3 bases from V and 0 bases from J; junction bases left unmatched: 11. Germline lookup yields CDR1 SGHRS and CDR2 YFSETQ. The CDR3 has 18 amino acids. The CDR3 here is CASSWLGQGVANTGELFF. CDR3 coding DNA: TGCGCCAGCAGCTGGTTAGGTCAGGGGGTAGCGAACACCGGGGAGCTGTTTTTT.